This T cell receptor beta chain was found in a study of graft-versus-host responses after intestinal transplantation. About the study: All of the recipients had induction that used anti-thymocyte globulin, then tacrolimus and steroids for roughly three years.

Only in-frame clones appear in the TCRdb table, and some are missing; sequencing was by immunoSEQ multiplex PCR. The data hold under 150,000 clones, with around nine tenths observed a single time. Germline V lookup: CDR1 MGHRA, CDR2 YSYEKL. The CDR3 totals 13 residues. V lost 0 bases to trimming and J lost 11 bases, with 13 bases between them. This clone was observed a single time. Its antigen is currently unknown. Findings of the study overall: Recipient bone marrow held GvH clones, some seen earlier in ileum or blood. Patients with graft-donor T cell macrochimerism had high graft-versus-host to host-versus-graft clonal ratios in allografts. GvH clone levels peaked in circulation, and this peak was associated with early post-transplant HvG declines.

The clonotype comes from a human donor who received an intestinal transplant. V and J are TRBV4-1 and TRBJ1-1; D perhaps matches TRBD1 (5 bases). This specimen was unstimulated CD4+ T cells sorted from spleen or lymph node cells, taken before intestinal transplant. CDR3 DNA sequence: TGCGCCAGCAGCCAAGAAAGGTCCTCAGGGGCTTTCTTT. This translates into CASSQERSSGAFF.